This TCR beta chain appears in the sequencing data of a study of blood T cell repertoires in COVID-19. This CDR3 spans 18 amino acids. Germline lookup yields CDR1 SGHAT and CDR2 FQNNGV. Trimming took 4 bases from V and 4 from J; bases not matched to a gene: 6. Using immunoSEQ multiplex PCR, the repertoire was profiled, and TCRdb retains in-frame clones only, with some absent. The table shows more than 400,000 clones, with about 90% occurring only once. The V call is TRBV11-2, the J call TRBJ2-2; 16 bases line up with TRBD2. The sequence was collected from a man younger than 35 who had recovered from COVID-19. Source material: PBMCs or T cells enriched from blood (not recorded which). The CDR3 DNA sequence: TGTGCCAGCAGCTCCCGCGGGACTAGCGGGAGGGCCACCGGGGAGCTGTTTTTT. Translation: CASSSRGTSGRATGELFF. The full variable domain, in which reference TRBV11-2 and TRBJ2-2 provide the parts outside the CDR3, is EAGVAQSPRYKIIEKRQSVAFWCNPISGHATLYWYQQILGQGPKLLIQFQNNGVVDDSQLPKDRFSAERLKGVDSTLKIQPAKLEDSAVYLCASSSRGTSGRATGELFFGEGSRLTVL.